A single sample is the source of the 23 T cell receptor beta chains below, sequenced in a study of blood T cell repertoires in COVID-19. Here immunoSEQ multiplex PCR was the method, and the copy in TCRdb shows in-frame clones only, minus some. The data hold fewer than 300,000 clones, with roughly 86% observed a single time. Sequencing was performed on peripheral blood. These receptors were collected from a man aged 40-49 years who had recovered from COVID-19.

V is TRBV5-1 and J is TRBJ2-7, with 13 bases matching TRBD2. Germline V gives CDR1 SGHRS, CDR2 YFSETQ. The CDR3 is made up of 17 amino acids. The trim removed 0 bases at V and 2 bases at J, leaving 5 bases unmatched. CDR3 protein: CASSLGLAGGFPYEQYF. In DNA form, the CDR3 reads TGCGCCAGCAGCTTGGGACTAGCGGGGGGTTTTCCCTACGAGCAGTACTTC.

Only one count was recorded for this clone. The chain joins TRBV11-1 to TRBJ2-7, with 9 bases that match TRBD1. Germline V gene lookup returns CDR1 SGHAT and CDR2 FQDESV (reference sequence). V shed 5 bases, J shed 5 bases, and the junction held 10 bases outside the gene matches. The CDR3 totals 15 residues. The CDR3 nucleotides read TGTGCCAGCAGCCAGAGCCGGGACAGGGCCCACGAGCAGTACTTC. Its protein is CASSQSRDRAHEQYF. Full variable domain (rest looked up from reference TRBV11-1 and TRBJ2-7): EAEVAQSPRYKITEKSQAVAFWCDPISGHATLYWYRQILGQGPELLVQFQDESVVDDSQLPKDRFSAERLKGVDSTLKIQPAELGDSAMYLCASSQSRDRAHEQYFGPGTRLTVT.

The CDR3 sequence: CASSLSGNIYEQYF. The CDR3, as DNA: TGTGCCAGCAGCCTAAGCGGGAATATCTACGAGCAGTACTTC. This sequence joins TRBV5-4 and TRBJ2-7; TRBD2 agrees at 7 bases. The CDR3 consists of 14 residues. The trim removed 4 bases at V and 3 bases at J, leaving 7 bases unmatched. The germline V gene has CDR1 SGHNT and CDR2 YYREEE (reference sequence).

V gene TRBV15 combines with J gene TRBJ1-6; D perhaps matches TRBD1 (5 bases). The CDR3 totals 14 residues. V lost 0 bases and J lost 11, with 11 bases in between. Germline V lookup: CDR1 LNHNV, CDR2 YYDKDF (reference sequence). The DNA of the CDR3 is TGTGCCACCAGCAGAGATCCGGGGGAGCCACCCCTCCACTTT. Translated, it gives CATSRDPGEPPLHF. The full variable domain, rest sourced from reference TRBV15 and TRBJ1-6, is DAMVIQNPRYQVTQFGKPVTLSCSQTLNHNVMYWYQQKSSQAPKLLFHYYDKDFNNEADTPDNFQSRRPNTSFCFLDIRSPGLGDTAMYLCATSRDPGEPPLHFGNGTRLTVT.

This chain connects TRBV29-1 to TRBJ1-2; D is possibly TRBD1 (5 bases). Per germline, CDR1 SQVTM and CDR2 ANQGSEA. The V and J ends lost 7 bases and 6 bases respectively, with 18 bases between them. CDR3 size: 13 residues. CDR3 loop: CSARGGAADGYTF. The DNA for the CDR3 is TGCAGCGCTAGAGGAGGGGCGGCGGATGGCTACACCTTC.

The chain is built from TRBV9 and TRBJ2-3; 10 bases line up with TRBD2. The CDR3 totals 18 residues. Germline CDR1 SGDLS, CDR2 YYNGEE. J gave up 5 bases and V 0 bases, and 12 bases lay outside the gene matches. CDR3: CASSVGAGSGRAVDTQYF. CDR3 bases: TGTGCCAGCAGCGTAGGGGCGGGGAGCGGGAGGGCCGTAGATACGCAGTATTTT.

This chain uses TRBV9 with TRBJ2-7; D unresolved. V dropped 4 bases and J dropped 2 bases, with 16 bases sitting between them. The CDR3 contains 15 residues. The germline gives CDR1 SGDLS, CDR2 YYNGEE. CDR3 loop: CASSPVGRVTYEQYF. The DNA for the CDR3 is TGTGCCAGCAGCCCCGTGGGCCGTGTGACCTACGAGCAGTACTTC.

This clone appeared a single time. The rearrangement joins TRBV19 to TRBJ2-7, with 9 bases identical to TRBD2. CDR3 length: 15 residues. Germline CDR1 and CDR2: LNHDA and SQIVND (reference sequence). V lost 1 base, J lost 1 base, and 2 bases stayed unmatched. CDR3 coding DNA: TGTGCCAGTAGTATAGTAGCGGGGGTATCCTACGAGCAGTACTTC. This sequence encodes CASSIVAGVSYEQYF.

This clone has just a few counts. The CDR3 bases are TGTGCCGGTGGACAGGGCACTGAAGCTTTCTTT. Translated: CAGGQGTEAFF. This chain connects TRBV6-5 to TRBJ1-1, with 8 bases identical to TRBD1. V lost 11 bases, J lost 4 bases, and 3 bases stayed unmatched. The CDR3 is made up of 11 amino acids. CDR1 is MNHEY and CDR2 is SVGAGI in the germline V gene.

The chain is built from TRBV6-2 or TRBV6-3 and TRBJ2-7; D uncertain. Germline CDR1 reads MNHEY; CDR2 reads SVGEGT. CDR3 size: 12 residues. Trimming shortened V by 6 bases and J by 3 bases, and 9 bases separated the two germline ends. This CDR3 reads CASSPSVYEQYF. The CDR3 DNA reads as TGTGCCAGCAGCCCGAGCGTCTACGAGCAGTACTTC.

The V call is TRBV27, the J call TRBJ2-7; the match to TRBD2 covers 8 bases. The trim removed 3 bases at V and 6 bases at J, leaving 10 bases unmatched. Germline-derived CDR1 and CDR2 are MNHEY and SMNVEV (reference sequence). CDR3 length: 15 residues. The CDR3 DNA is TGTGCCAGCAGTTTGGTTAGCGGGATGATCGGCGAGCAGTACTTC. This sequence encodes CASSLVSGMIGEQYF.

J is TRBJ2-5 and V is TRBV7-6, with 8 bases lining up with TRBD2. CDR1 SGHVS and CDR2 FNYEAQ come from the germline V gene. J gave up 0 bases and V 1 base, and 7 bases lay outside the gene matches. This CDR3 is built from 17 residues. CDR3 amino acids: CASSLVVSGAYQETQYF. The CDR3 DNA reads TGTGCCAGCAGCTTAGTAGTTAGCGGGGCGTACCAAGAGACCCAGTACTTC.

The CDR3 DNA follows: TGCAGTGCTAGTGCTCCTTGGACAGACGGGCAGTTCTTC. It yields the protein CSASAPWTDGQFF. This chain links TRBV20-1 with TRBJ2-1; possibly TRBD1 for D (6 bases). Trimming removed 3 bases at V and 12 bases at J, with 18 bases between. There are 13 residues in the CDR3. CDR1 and CDR2 from the germline V gene are DFQATT and SNEGSKA (reference sequence).

The rearrangement joins TRBV7-8 to TRBJ2-7; D possibly corresponds to TRBD1 (8 bases). This CDR3 contains 16 residues. Trimming removed 5 bases at V and 5 bases at J, with 22 bases between. The V gene's germline CDR1 is SGHVS and CDR2 FQNEAQ. CDR3 nucleotide sequence: TGTGCCAGCAGCCCGCGGGGGAAGACAGGGGCCCACGAGCAGTACTTC. Protein: CASSPRGKTGAHEQYF.

This clone was detected a few times. This chain connects TRBV6-2 or TRBV6-3 to TRBJ2-7; tentatively, D is TRBD2 (5 bases). The germline gives CDR1 MNHEY, CDR2 SVGEGT. The CDR3 is 12 residues long. Trimming took 7 bases from V and 9 from J, leaving 16 bases between them. The DNA of the CDR3 is TGTGCCAGCACCCCCGAGAGAGGAGGGCAGTACTTC. Its protein product is CASTPERGGQYF.

The V and J genes are TRBV5-4 and TRBJ2-1, with 13 bases aligning to TRBD2. Germline CDR1 SGHNT, CDR2 YYREEE (reference sequence). Trimming took 5 bases from V and 8 from J; bases not matched to a gene: 4. CDR3 length: 14 amino acids. CDR3 region: CASRTGLAGDEQFF. CDR3 nucleotides: TGTGCCAGCAGAACCGGACTAGCGGGGGATGAGCAGTTCTTC.

This chain joins TRBV7-2 and TRBJ2-3, with 10 bases matching TRBD2. The V segment lost 5 bases and the J segment 4 bases; nucleotides outside the gene matches: 6. The CDR3 has 15 residues. Germline V lookup: CDR1 SGHTA, CDR2 FQGNSA. CDR3 loop: CASSPHLAGADTQYF. The CDR3 region has the DNA TGTGCCAGCAGCCCACACCTAGCGGGAGCAGATACGCAGTATTTT.

Concerning this clone itself: Other DNA sequences in the same sample also yield this CDR3. This sequence joins TRBV2 and TRBJ2-1; 13 positions match TRBD2. Trimming cost V 6 bases and J 4 bases; bases outside gene matches: 3. The V gene's germline CDR1 is SNHLY and CDR2 FYNNEI. The CDR3 is made up of 15 amino acids. The CDR3 is CASSRLAGGYNEQFF. CDR3 coding DNA: TGTGCCAGCAGCCGACTAGCGGGAGGTTACAATGAGCAGTTCTTC.

Here the CDR3 reads CASSERGTKDYEQYF. DNA for the CDR3: TGTGCCAGCAGTGAAAGGGGGACAAAGGACTACGAGCAGTACTTC. This sequence joins TRBV6-1 and TRBJ2-7; perhaps TRBD1 as D (6 bases). CDR1 is MNHNS and CDR2 is SASEGT in the germline V gene. This CDR3 comprises 15 residues. V was clipped by 2 bases and J by 3 bases, with 14 bases between them.

Only a few counts were recorded for this clone. The chain recombines TRBV7-2 with TRBJ2-7; the D is unclear. The V gene's germline CDR1 is SGHTA and CDR2 FQGNSA. The CDR3 is 15 residues long. V shed 3 bases and J shed 2 bases, with 14 bases lying between them. The CDR3 nucleotides read TGTGCCAGCAGCTTTCACCGCGGCAGTACCTACGAGCAGTACTTC. It codes for CASSFHRGSTYEQYF.

The rearrangement joins TRBV18 to TRBJ2-1; 7 bases are a match to TRBD2. Germline values: CDR1 KGHSH, CDR2 LQKENI. J was trimmed by 10 bases and V by 3 bases; bases with no gene match: 3. The CDR3 has 12 residues. The CDR3 DNA follows: TGTGCCAGCTCACCGGGGGGGGAAGAGCAGTTCTTC. It is translated as CASSPGGEEQFF.

The chain employs TRBV9 and TRBJ2-3; D is perhaps TRBD2 (6 bases). Trimming pared 3 bases from V and 2 bases from J, leaving 10 bases between. This CDR3 is built from 14 residues. Germline assignment: CDR1 SGDLS and CDR2 YYNGEE. Here the CDR3 reads CASSEPGLTDTQYF. The CDR3 DNA follows: TGTGCCAGCAGCGAGCCGGGACTCACAGATACGCAGTATTTT.

The rearrangement joins TRBV4-3 to TRBJ2-7, with 8 bases that match TRBD1. The CDR3 spans 16 residues. The V gene end was trimmed by 1 base and the J gene end by 2 bases; junction bases not matched to a gene: 7. The germline gives CDR1 LGHNA, CDR2 YSLEER. The CDR3 sequence is CASSQVHGTGTYEQYF. CDR3 nucleotides: TGCGCCAGCAGCCAAGTACATGGGACAGGAACCTACGAGCAGTACTTC.